The sequence of this T cell receptor beta chain was determined in a study of blood T cell repertoires in COVID-19. CDR1 and CDR2 from the germline V gene are MGHRA and YSYEKL. This CDR3 contains 17 residues. The ends lost 0 bases at V and 2 bases at J; junction bases unmatched: 6. Clones were read by immunoSEQ multiplex PCR, and TCRdb kept only the in-frame ones, dropping some. The table records around 20,000 clones, about 90% of them present only once. The receptor was derived from a human donor in a cohort sampled during active COVID-19. The J gene is TRBJ2-7, the V gene TRBV4-1, with 11 positions matching TRBD2. Specimen: peripheral blood. The CDR3 region has the DNA TGCGCCAGCAGCCAAGAACTGGTTAGCGGGGGGGCCTACGAGCAGTACTTC. This codes for CASSQELVSGGAYEQYF.